The 28 T cell receptor beta chains reported below all come from one sample, sequenced in a study of blood T cell repertoires in COVID-19. Clones were read by immunoSEQ multiplex PCR, and TCRdb kept only the in-frame ones, dropping some. The data contain hundreds of thousands of clones, 85% to 90% of them singletons. The specimen sequenced was peripheral blood. The receptors come from a woman between 18 and 30 years old with acute or convalescent COVID-19.

The CDR3 reads CAWGQGRSNQPQHF. CDR3 bases: TGTGCCTGGGGGCAGGGAAGGAGCAATCAGCCCCAGCATTTT. The V gene is TRBV30, the J gene TRBJ1-5; tentative D call: TRBD1 (5 bases). V was shortened by 5 bases and J by 1 base, with 12 bases between the two germline ends. CDR1 and CDR2 (germline): GTSNPN, SVGIG (reference sequence). CDR3 length: 14 residues.

This clone was seen a single time. This chain joins TRBV20-1 and TRBJ2-7; the D gene is possibly TRBD2 (6 bases). There are 11 residues in the CDR3. Germline loops: CDR1 DFQATT, CDR2 SNEGSKA (reference sequence). V lost 1 base to trimming and J lost 7 bases, with 8 bases between them. The CDR3 sequence is CSARGGEEQYF. For the CDR3, the DNA is TGCAGTGCTAGAGGGGGGGAAGAGCAGTACTTC.

This clone was observed a handful of times. This chain connects TRBV2 to TRBJ2-1; 7 bases line up with TRBD2. V was pared by 5 bases and J by 15 bases, with 13 bases of the junction left unmatched. Per germline, CDR1 SNHLY and CDR2 FYNNEI. There are 13 residues in the CDR3. The CDR3 DNA sequence: TGTGCCAGCAGTATTATCGCCGGCGGGGGTACGTTCTTC. It yields the protein CASSIIAGGGTFF.

The chain combines TRBV6-5 with TRBJ2-1; 11 nucleotides align to TRBD2. V dropped 7 bases and J dropped 9; count of bases not matched to a gene: 2. The CDR3 length is 12 residues. Looked up from germline, CDR1 is MNHEY and CDR2 is SVGAGI. CDR3 bases: TGTGCCAGCACGACTAGCGGGGTTGAGCAGTTCTTC. It encodes CASTTSGVEQFF.

The CDR3 region is CASSVSDSTDTQYF. The DNA for the CDR3 is TGTGCCAGCAGCGTAAGCGATAGCACAGATACGCAGTATTTT. The rearrangement uses TRBV9 and TRBJ2-3; D is uncertain. The CDR3 has 14 residues. Trimming pared 1 base from V and 0 bases from J, leaving 6 bases between. In germline, CDR1 is SGDLS, CDR2 YYNGEE.

This clone was observed a few times. V and J are TRBV12-2 and TRBJ2-7; the table's D call TRBD2 went unverified against the DNA. TRBV12-2 is a pseudogene locus. This CDR3 is 16 amino acids long. The CDR3 DNA follows: TGTGCAAGTCGCCCCCCCACGGGGGGGGACTCCTACGAGCAGTACTTC. It codes for CASRPPTGGDSYEQYF.

This clone was observed a single time. This sequence joins TRBV6-1 and TRBJ1-2, with TRBD1 identical over 7 bases. Germline V lookup: CDR1 MNHNS, CDR2 SASEGT. There are 17 residues in the CDR3. With 1 base clipped from V and 4 bases from J, the junction kept 12 bases outside the gene matches. The CDR3 spells CASSEVGGGFPLYGYTF. The CDR3 DNA is TGTGCCAGCAGTGAAGTAGGGGGCGGATTCCCCCTCTATGGCTACACCTTC.

This clone was found once. The gene calls are TRBV13 and TRBJ2-6, with unresolved D. Germline-derived CDR1 and CDR2 are PRHDT and FYEKMQ (reference sequence). The CDR3 length is 12 residues. The V and J ends lost 10 bases and 0 bases respectively, with 4 bases between them. Written as DNA, the CDR3 is TGTGCCATCCGCTCTGGGGCCAACGTCCTGACTTTC. Translated, it gives CAIRSGANVLTF.

This clone appeared once. The chain carries TRBV7-2 and TRBJ2-2, with TRBD1 as a possible D gene (6 bases). This CDR3 is built from 15 residues. Trimming removed 1 base at V and 0 bases at J, with 6 bases between. Looked up from germline, CDR1 is SGHTA and CDR2 is FQGNSA. The CDR3 region is CASSLEGANTGELFF. Here the CDR3 DNA reads TGTGCCAGCAGCTTAGAGGGGGCGAACACCGGGGAGCTGTTTTTT.

The rearrangement links TRBV3-1 (or the pseudogene TRBV3-2) to TRBJ1-6, with D possibly matching TRBD1 (5 bases). Germline CDR1 is LGHDT and CDR2 is YNNKEL (reference sequence). The CDR3 covers 16 residues. With 1 base removed from V and 3 bases from J, the gap between germline ends came to 10 bases. CDR3 residues: CASSQARTGYNSPLHF. CDR3 nucleotides: TGTGCCAGCAGCCAAGCCCGAACAGGCTATAATTCACCCCTCCACTTT.

The chain couples TRBV6-5 to TRBJ1-3, with D perhaps TRBD1 (6 bases). The CDR3 loop spans 15 amino acids. With 2 bases removed from V and 0 bases from J, the gap between germline ends came to 8 bases. Germline CDR1 and CDR2: MNHEY and SVGAGI. The CDR3: CASSYRDNSGNTIYF. The CDR3 DNA reads TGTGCCAGCAGTTACAGGGACAACTCTGGAAACACCATATATTTT.

The chain employs TRBV3-1 (or the pseudogene TRBV3-2) and TRBJ2-5; a possible D gene is TRBD2 (6 bases). Germline V gene data show CDR1 as LGHDT and CDR2 as YNNKEL (reference sequence). Trimming cost V 1 base and J 5 bases, with 23 bases left between them. The CDR3 has 18 amino acids. The CDR3 sequence is CASSQVFGTGTAWETQYF. CDR3 coding DNA: TGTGCCAGCAGCCAAGTATTCGGGACTGGCACAGCGTGGGAGACCCAGTACTTC.

This clone was seen a single time. The chain has TRBV6-5 and TRBJ1-2, with 7 bases matching TRBD1. Germline loops: CDR1 MNHEY, CDR2 SVGAGI. CDR3 length: 12 amino acids. V lost 8 bases and J lost 3; bases outside the gene matches: 3. The CDR3 bases are TGTGCCAGCGCCACAGGGGACTATGGCTACACCTTC. It translates to CASATGDYGYTF.

V is TRBV9 and J is TRBJ2-7, with D possibly TRBD2 on 5 matching bases. V dropped 0 bases and J dropped 3 bases, with 16 bases sitting between them. The CDR3 extends over 16 amino acids. Germline CDR1 reads SGDLS; CDR2 reads YYNGEE. The DNA of the CDR3 is TGTGCCAGCAGCGTAGCTACGAGGGAAGGCTACTACGAGCAGTACTTC. As protein: CASSVATREGYYEQYF.

The rearrangement uses TRBV7-3 and TRBJ2-1; D is perhaps TRBD2 (5 bases). The V end lost 2 bases, the J end lost 5 bases, and 7 bases lay between the germline ends. The CDR3 spans 13 residues. The germline V gene has CDR1 SGHTA and CDR2 FQGTGA. DNA for the CDR3: TGTGCCAGCAGCTTATCCGGGGACAATGAGCAGTTCTTC. Encoded protein: CASSLSGDNEQFF.

This rearrangement joins TRBV5-1 to TRBJ1-2; 7 nucleotides agree with TRBD1. The CDR3 loop spans 15 amino acids. V shed 3 bases and J 0 bases; nucleotides not matched to a gene: 5. Germline V gives CDR1 SGHRS, CDR2 YFSETQ. The CDR3 DNA follows: TGCGCCAGCAGCTCGAGACAGGGAGCTAACTATGGCTACACCTTC. This translates into CASSSRQGANYGYTF.

The rearrangement links TRBV5-8 to TRBJ2-7; no firm D call. V lost 1 base to trimming and J lost 5 bases, with 10 bases between them. Germline assignment: CDR1 SGHTS and CDR2 YDEGEE. The CDR3 covers 13 residues. CDR3 in amino acids: CASSLISANEQYF. The CDR3 DNA reads TGTGCCAGCAGCTTGATAAGTGCGAACGAGCAGTACTTC. Combining the CDR3 with reference TRBV5-8 and TRBJ2-7 gives the whole variable domain EAGVTQSPTHLIKTRGQQATLRCSPISGHTSVYWYQQALGLGLQFLLWYDEGEERNRGNFPPRFSGRQFPNYSSELNVNALELEDSALYLCASSLISANEQYFGPGTRLTVT.

V usage is TRBV7-3 and J usage is TRBJ1-1; D uncertain. CDR1 is SGHTA, CDR2 FQGTGA, per germline. The CDR3 runs to 14 residues. V was pared by 0 bases and J by 4 bases, with 9 bases between. DNA of the CDR3: TGTGCCAGCAGCTTAACCCGGGAGAGCACTGAAGCTTTCTTT. This gives the protein CASSLTRESTEAFF.

This clone occurred once. The chain recombines TRBV25-1 with TRBJ2-7, with 8 bases that match TRBD1. Losses at the gene ends were 7 bases for V and 3 bases for J; bases not matched to a gene: 2. The germline CDR1 and CDR2 sequences are MGHDK and SYGVNS. The CDR3 is 12 amino acids. This chain's CDR3 is CASKTGDYEQYF. Written as DNA, the CDR3 is TGTGCCAGCAAGACAGGGGACTACGAGCAGTACTTC.

The rearrangement joins TRBV5-4 to TRBJ2-1; D is unresolved. V lost 0 bases, J lost 1 base, and 8 bases lay in between. Germline assignment: CDR1 SGHNT and CDR2 YYREEE (reference sequence). This CDR3 region has 15 residues. The CDR3 nucleotides are TGTGCCAGCAGCTTGGGCGTCGCTTCCTACAATGAGCAGTTCTTC. Translation: CASSLGVASYNEQFF.

The J gene is TRBJ1-5, the V gene TRBV30; D gene uncertain. The germline V gene has CDR1 GTSNPN and CDR2 SVGIG (reference sequence). The CDR3 totals 12 residues. Trimming pared 1 base from V and 4 bases from J, leaving 5 bases between. CDR3 coding DNA: TGTGCCTGGAGTGGGCGGAATCAGCCCCAGCATTTT. Translating gives CAWSGRNQPQHF. Based on the CDR3 plus reference TRBV30 and TRBJ1-5, the full variable domain is SQTIHQWPATLVQPVGSPLSLECTVEGTSNPNLYWYRQAAGRGLQLLFYSVGIGQISSEVPQNLSASRPQDRQFILSSKKLLLSDSGFYLCAWSGRNQPQHFGDGTRLSIL.

The chain joins TRBV6-5 to TRBJ1-2; D possibly corresponds to TRBD1 (6 bases). The V end was cut by 10 bases, the J end by 2 bases, with 20 bases between. Germline CDR1 and CDR2: MNHEY and SVGAGI. CDR3 length: 15 residues. The CDR3 DNA is TGTGCCACCCGCCTCACAAGGACAGCGAACTATGGCTACACCTTC. Protein product: CATRLTRTANYGYTF.

The table lists this clone with a count of one. This chain connects TRBV5-5 to TRBJ1-6; 9 bases fit TRBD1. The CDR3 loop spans 15 amino acids. Germline values: CDR1 SGHKS, CDR2 YYEKEE (reference sequence). The V and J ends lost 0 bases and 14 bases, in that order; junction bases with no gene match: 9. The CDR3 DNA reads TGTGCCAGCAGCTTGGAAGGACAGGGGTCCCGCACCCTCCACTTT. Translated: CASSLEGQGSRTLHF.

The CDR3 DNA reads as TGTGCCAAGGGGGCGATTAGCAATCAGCCCCAGCATTTT. Protein sequence: CAKGAISNQPQHF. This chain joins TRBV7-9 and TRBJ1-5, with TRBD1 matching 7 bases. The germline V gene has CDR1 SEHNR and CDR2 FQNEAQ (reference sequence). V dropped 10 bases and J dropped 0; count of bases not matched to a gene: 3. This CDR3 comprises 13 residues.

Remarks on this clone: A read error may account for a junction end that differs from germline. The chain is built from TRBV5-8 and TRBJ1-2, with TRBD1 matching over 8 bases. Germline V gives CDR1 SGHTS, CDR2 YDEGEE. The CDR3 is made up of 14 amino acids. CDR3 DNA sequence: TGTGCCAGCAACTTGTACCAGGGGGCGGAGGGCTACACCTTC. Translated: CASNLYQGAEGYTF.

This chain joins TRBV7-8 and TRBJ1-1; D is ambiguous. This CDR3 comprises 16 residues. Per germline, CDR1 SGHVS and CDR2 FQNEAQ. V dropped 0 bases and J dropped 5 bases, with 16 bases sitting between them. The CDR3 sequence: CASSLARVQRETEAFF. The CDR3 DNA follows: TGTGCCAGCAGCTTAGCGAGGGTTCAAAGGGAAACTGAAGCTTTCTTT.

This clone was counted once. This chain joins TRBV13 and TRBJ2-1; 7 bases fit TRBD1. The CDR3 has 14 amino acids. Germline CDR1 is PRHDT and CDR2 is FYEKMQ (reference sequence). The trim removed 5 bases at V and 5 bases at J, leaving 6 bases unmatched. This CDR3 reads CASSHRDRNNEQFF. CDR3 in DNA: TGTGCCAGCAGCCACCGGGACAGAAACAATGAGCAGTTCTTC.

The chain recombines TRBV4-3 with TRBJ1-1; 7 nucleotides line up with TRBD1. The V gene end was trimmed by 3 bases and the J gene end by 6 bases; junction bases not matched to a gene: 10. This CDR3 is built from 15 residues. The V gene's germline CDR1 is LGHNA and CDR2 YSLEER. The CDR3 here is CASSQDSTGSPEAFF. The CDR3 DNA follows: TGCGCCAGCAGCCAGGACTCGACAGGGAGCCCTGAAGCTTTCTTT.